This TCR beta chain was recovered during a study of CD8 T cells in Susac syndrome. RNA, at about 0.45 to 1 ug, was reverse transcribed with random hexamers. TCR beta CDR3 was amplified by immunoSEQ covering 54 Vbeta and 13 Jbeta. Via MiXCR, TCRdb re-called the immunoSEQ multiplex PCR reads, giving one row per CDR3 protein. The sample lists roughly 140,000 distinct CDR3 sequences, less than 97% occurring once. This CDR3 region has 13 residues. The V and J ends lost 9 bases and 0 bases, in that order; junction bases with no gene match: 4. Germline CDR1 KGHDR, CDR2 SFDVKD. Sequencing of TCR beta was performed on blood CD8+ T cells and on blood CD4+ T cells.

Sequencing was carried out using CD8+ T cells from PBMCs. The chain couples TRBV24-1 to TRBJ2-7; 7 positions match TRBD1. The sequence was collected from a human donor with multiple sclerosis. The CDR3 loop is CATGTAFSYEQYF. CDR3 sequence (DNA): TGTGCCACCGGGACAGCCTTCTCCTACGAGCAGTACTTC.